The present T cell receptor beta chain was sequenced within a study of blood T cell repertoires in COVID-19. Study background: T cells, B-cell-depleted T cells, or PBMCs provided the cDNA or gDNA that served as material.

Before being deemed recovered, Cohort 3 donors had two negative PCRs, clearance, or symptom resolution. Sequencing was performed with immunoSEQ multiplex PCR; in TCRdb, only in-frame clones are kept and a portion is missing. The repertoire holds about 180,000 clones, with 88% as singletons. Trimming cost V 0 bases and J 4 bases, with 10 bases left between them. Germline CDR1 is SGHRS and CDR2 is YFSETQ. This CDR3 region has 14 residues. Sequencing was carried out using PBMCs or T cells enriched from blood (not recorded which). This TCR came from a woman aged 18-30 years who had recovered from COVID-19. This chain uses TRBV5-1 with TRBJ2-5; D not resolved. CDR3 sequence: CASSLATRVETQYF. The CDR3 nucleotides are TGCGCCAGCAGCTTGGCCACTCGAGTAGAGACCCAGTACTTC.